This T cell receptor beta chain was retrieved from a study of T-cell memory formation after mild COVID-19. Study findings and constraints: The SARS-CoV-2 specificity of second-wave clones reaching peak at day 37 remained unverified.

TCRdb reprocessed the 5' RACE reads via MiXCR and lists one record per CDR3 protein. The sample comprises around 320,000 distinct CDR3 sequences, 25% to 30% of which are singletons, and roughly 14% rests with the top ten. After removal of 4 bases from V and 2 bases from J, the junction contained 12 bases not matched to a gene. The CDR3 is 17 amino acids. Germline-derived CDR1 and CDR2 are LGHDT and YNNKEL (reference sequence). Concerning this clonotype itself: No antigen is known for it.

The TCR comes from an adult woman who had mild COVID-19 (a few samples of this study predate the infection). Cell type and time point are not known. The source material was PBMCs or a T cell subset sorted from them (not recorded which). The chain has TRBV3-1 and TRBJ2-3, with 7 bases aligning to TRBD1. CDR3 residues: CASSRQRDSTLTDTQYF. DNA of the CDR3: TGTGCCAGCAGCCGACAAAGGGACAGCACCCTCACAGATACGCAGTATTTT.